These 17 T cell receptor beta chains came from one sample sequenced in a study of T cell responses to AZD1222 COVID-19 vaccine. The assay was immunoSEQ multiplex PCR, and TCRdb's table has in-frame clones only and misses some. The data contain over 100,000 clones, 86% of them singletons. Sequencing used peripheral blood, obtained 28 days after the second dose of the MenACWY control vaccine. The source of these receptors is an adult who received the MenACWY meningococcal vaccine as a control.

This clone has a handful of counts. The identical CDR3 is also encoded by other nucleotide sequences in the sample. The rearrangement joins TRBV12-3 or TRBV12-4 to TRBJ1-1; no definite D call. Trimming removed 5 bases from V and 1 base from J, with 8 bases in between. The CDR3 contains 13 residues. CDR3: CASSLAGNTEAFF. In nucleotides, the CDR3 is TGTGCCAGCAGTCTCGCGGGGAACACTGAAGCTTTCTTT.

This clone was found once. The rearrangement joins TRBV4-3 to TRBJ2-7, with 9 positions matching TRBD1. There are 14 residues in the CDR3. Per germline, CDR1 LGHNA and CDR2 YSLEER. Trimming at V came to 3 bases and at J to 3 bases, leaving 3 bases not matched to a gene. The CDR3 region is CASSQDRGRYEQYF. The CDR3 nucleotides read TGCGCCAGCAGCCAGGACAGGGGCCGCTACGAGCAGTACTTC.

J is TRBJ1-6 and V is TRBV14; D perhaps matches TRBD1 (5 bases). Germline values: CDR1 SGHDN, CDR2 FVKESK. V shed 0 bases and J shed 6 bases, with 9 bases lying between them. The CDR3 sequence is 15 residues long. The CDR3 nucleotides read TGTGCCAGCAGCCAAGAGGGGCCCTTTAATTCACCCCTCCACTTT. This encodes CASSQEGPFNSPLHF. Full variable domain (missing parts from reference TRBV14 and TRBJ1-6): EAGVTQFPSHSVIEKGQTVTLRCDPISGHDNLYWYRRVMGKEIKFLLHFVKESKQDESGMPNNRFLAERTGGTYSTLKVQPAELEDSGVYFCASSQEGPFNSPLHFGNGTRLTVT.

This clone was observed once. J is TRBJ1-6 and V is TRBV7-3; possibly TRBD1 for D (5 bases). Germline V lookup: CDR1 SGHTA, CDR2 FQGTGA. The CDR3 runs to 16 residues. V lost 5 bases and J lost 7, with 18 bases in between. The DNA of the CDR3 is TGTGCCAGCAGCCTCCGCGGGGCGGGGTCCAATTCACCCCTCCACTTT. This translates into CASSLRGAGSNSPLHF.

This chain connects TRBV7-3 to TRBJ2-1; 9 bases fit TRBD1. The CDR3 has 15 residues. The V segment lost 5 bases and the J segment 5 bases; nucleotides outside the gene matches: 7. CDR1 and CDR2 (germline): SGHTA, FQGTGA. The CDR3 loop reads CASSTGTGIDNEQFF. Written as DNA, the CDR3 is TGTGCCAGCAGCACCGGGACAGGGATCGACAATGAGCAGTTCTTC.

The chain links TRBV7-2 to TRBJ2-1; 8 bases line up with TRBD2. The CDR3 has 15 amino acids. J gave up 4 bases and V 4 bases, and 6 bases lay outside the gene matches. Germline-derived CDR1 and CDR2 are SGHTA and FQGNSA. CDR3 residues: CASSSIAGSYNEQFF. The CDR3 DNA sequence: TGTGCCAGCAGCTCCATAGCGGGGTCATACAATGAGCAGTTCTTC.

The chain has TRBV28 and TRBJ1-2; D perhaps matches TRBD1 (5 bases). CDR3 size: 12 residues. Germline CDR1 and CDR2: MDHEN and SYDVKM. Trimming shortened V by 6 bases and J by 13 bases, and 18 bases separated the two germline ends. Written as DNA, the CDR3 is TGTGCCAGCAGGGCTTCAGGGAGTTGGTTCACCTTC. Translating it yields CASRASGSWFTF.

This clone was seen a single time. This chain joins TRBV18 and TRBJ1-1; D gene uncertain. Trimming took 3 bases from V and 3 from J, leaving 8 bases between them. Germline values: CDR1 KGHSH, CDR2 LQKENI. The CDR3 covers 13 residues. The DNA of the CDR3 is TGTGCCAGCTCACCGGGAAGAGACACTGAAGCTTTCTTT. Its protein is CASSPGRDTEAFF.

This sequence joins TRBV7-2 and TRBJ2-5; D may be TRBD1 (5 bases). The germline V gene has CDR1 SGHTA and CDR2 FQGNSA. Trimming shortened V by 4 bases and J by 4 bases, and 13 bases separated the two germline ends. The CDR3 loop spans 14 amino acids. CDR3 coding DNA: TGTGCCAGCAGCTCGAAGGGGTGGCGAGAGACCCAGTACTTC. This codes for CASSSKGWRETQYF.

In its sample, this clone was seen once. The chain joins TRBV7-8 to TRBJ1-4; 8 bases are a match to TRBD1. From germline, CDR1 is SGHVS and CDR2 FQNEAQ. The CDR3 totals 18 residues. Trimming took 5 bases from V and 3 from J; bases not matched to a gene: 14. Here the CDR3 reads CASSAEARGRMANEKLFF. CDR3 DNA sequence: TGTGCCAGCAGCGCGGAGGCCAGGGGGCGGATGGCTAATGAAAAACTGTTTTTT.

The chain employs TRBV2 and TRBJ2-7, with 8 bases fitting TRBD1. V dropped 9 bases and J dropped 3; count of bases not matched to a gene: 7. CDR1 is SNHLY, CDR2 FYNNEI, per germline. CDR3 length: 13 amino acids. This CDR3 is CASGTGTGYEQYF. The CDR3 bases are TGTGCCAGTGGTACCGGGACAGGCTACGAGCAGTACTTC. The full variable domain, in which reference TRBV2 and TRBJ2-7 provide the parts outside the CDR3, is EPEVTQTPSHQVTQMGQEVILRCVPISNHLYFYWYRQILGQKVEFLVSFYNNEISEKSEIFDDQFSVERPDGSNFTLKIRSTKLEDSAMYFCASGTGTGYEQYFGPGTRLTVT.

CDR3 region: CASSLIARGPDEQYF. The CDR3 DNA follows: TGCGCCAGCAGCTTAATCGCCAGGGGTCCCGACGAGCAGTACTTC. The chain links TRBV5-1 to TRBJ2-7; possibly TRBD1 for D (6 bases). Trimming shortened V by 2 bases and J by 5 bases, and 17 bases separated the two germline ends. There are 15 residues in the CDR3. Germline V gene data show CDR1 as SGHRS and CDR2 as YFSETQ. Based on the CDR3 plus reference TRBV5-1 and TRBJ2-7, the full variable domain is KAGVTQTPRYLIKTRGQQVTLSCSPISGHRSVSWYQQTPGQGLQFLFEYFSETQRNKGNFPGRFSGRQFSNSRSEMNVSTLELGDSALYLCASSLIARGPDEQYFGPGTRLTVT.

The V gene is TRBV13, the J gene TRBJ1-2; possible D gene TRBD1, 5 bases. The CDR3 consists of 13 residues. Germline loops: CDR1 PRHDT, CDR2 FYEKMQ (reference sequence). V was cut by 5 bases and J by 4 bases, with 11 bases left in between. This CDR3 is CASSLPTAYGYTF. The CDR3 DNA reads TGTGCCAGCAGCCTCCCGACAGCCTATGGCTACACCTTC.

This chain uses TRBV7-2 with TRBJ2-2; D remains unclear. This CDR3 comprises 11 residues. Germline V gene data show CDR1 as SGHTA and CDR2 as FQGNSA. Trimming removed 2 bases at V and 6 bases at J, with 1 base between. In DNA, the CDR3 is TGTGCCAGCAGCTTACCCGGGGAGCTGTTTTTT. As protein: CASSLPGELFF.

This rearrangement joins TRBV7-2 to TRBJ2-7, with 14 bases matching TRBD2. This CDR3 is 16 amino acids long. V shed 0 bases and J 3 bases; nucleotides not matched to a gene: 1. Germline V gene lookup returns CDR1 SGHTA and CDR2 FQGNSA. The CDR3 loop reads CASSLAGTSGGYEQYF. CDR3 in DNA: TGTGCCAGCAGCTTAGCTGGGACTAGCGGGGGCTACGAGCAGTACTTC.

DNA for the CDR3: TGTGCCAGCAGCCAGACAGGGGTCGAGCAGTACTTC. Its translation is CASSQTGVEQYF. This rearrangement joins TRBV3-1 (or the pseudogene TRBV3-2) to TRBJ2-7; 8 nucleotides align to TRBD1. The CDR3 consists of 12 residues. With V trimmed by 3 bases and J by 6 bases, 1 base remained unmatched. Germline assignment: CDR1 LGHDT and CDR2 YNNKEL (reference sequence).

The CDR3 sequence: CASSLSPTGSNSPLHF. DNA of the CDR3: TGTGCCAGCTCACTCTCCCCGACTGGGTCTAATTCACCCCTCCACTTT. The rearrangement uses TRBV18 and TRBJ1-6; D not resolved. From germline, CDR1 is KGHSH and CDR2 LQKENI. Trimming removed 4 bases from V and 6 bases from J, with 16 bases in between. The CDR3 length is 16 residues.